The 21 T cell receptor beta chains listed next were all sequenced from one sample in a study of blood T cell repertoires in COVID-19. Sequencing was performed with immunoSEQ multiplex PCR; in TCRdb, only in-frame clones are kept and a portion is missing. The table shows under 250,000 clones, with roughly 85% occurring only once. Material: peripheral blood. These receptors were collected from a man aged 45-60 years with COVID-19, enrolled during active disease.

The chain recombines TRBV10-3 with TRBJ1-2; tentative D call: TRBD1 (6 bases). Germline V gene lookup returns CDR1 ENHRY and CDR2 SYGVKD. Trimming removed 9 bases at V and 1 base at J, with 9 bases between. The CDR3 sequence is 12 residues long. DNA of the CDR3: TGTGCCATTCAGGACAGTAACTATGGCTACACCTTC. Residues: CAIQDSNYGYTF.

V is TRBV7-2 and J is TRBJ1-4; D unresolved. Germline V gene data show CDR1 as SGHTA and CDR2 as FQGNSA. Deletions cut 1 base from V and 0 bases from J, with 12 bases between. This CDR3 has 17 amino acids. The CDR3 region has the DNA TGTGCCAGCAGCTTAGGAGTCAGACTCGCAACTAATGAAAAACTGTTTTTT. This gives the protein CASSLGVRLATNEKLFF.

This chain links TRBV5-1 with TRBJ2-7; weak D call: TRBD1 (6 bases). Trimming stripped 3 bases from V and 1 base from J, with 11 bases between. The CDR3 is 14 amino acids. Germline CDR1 and CDR2: SGHRS and YFSETQ. Written as DNA, the CDR3 is TGCGCCAGCAGCTCCGCCCAGGGGTCCTACGAGCAGTACTTC. This encodes CASSSAQGSYEQYF.

The chain employs TRBV5-1 and TRBJ2-3; D ambiguous. V was clipped by 7 bases and J by 0 bases, with 15 bases between them. The CDR3 sequence is 15 residues long. Germline loops: CDR1 SGHRS, CDR2 YFSETQ. In nucleotides, the CDR3 is TGCGCCAGCCACGGCGCAGGTAGAAGCACAGATACGCAGTATTTT. Amino acid sequence: CASHGAGRSTDTQYF. The full variable domain, its missing parts supplied by reference TRBV5-1 and TRBJ2-3, is KAGVTQTPRYLIKTRGQQVTLSCSPISGHRSVSWYQQTPGQGLQFLFEYFSETQRNKGNFPGRFSGRQFSNSRSEMNVSTLELGDSALYLCASHGAGRSTDTQYFGPGTRLTVL.

This clone has only one observation. The rearrangement joins TRBV7-2 to TRBJ2-7; 8 nucleotides match TRBD2. CDR1 is SGHTA, CDR2 FQGNSA, per germline. This CDR3 is built from 15 residues. The trim removed 5 bases at V and 3 bases at J, leaving 9 bases unmatched. The CDR3 loop reads CASSISGTSNYEQYF. The CDR3 coding sequence is TGTGCCAGCAGCATTTCCGGGACTAGTAACTACGAGCAGTACTTC.

This clone came up a few times. The chain is built from TRBV27 and TRBJ2-7; 7 bases are a match to TRBD2. Germline-derived CDR1 and CDR2 are MNHEY and SMNVEV (reference sequence). The CDR3 contains 13 residues. The junction had 6 bases not matched to a gene; V was cut back by 8 bases and J by 2 bases. CDR3 sequence (DNA): TGTGCCAGCGCGGGGGTTAATCCCTACGAGCAGTACTTC. It is translated as CASAGVNPYEQYF.

This chain joins TRBV4-1 and TRBJ2-7; 7 bases map to TRBD2. Germline V gene sequence: CDR1 MGHRA, CDR2 YSYEKL. The J segment lost 3 bases and the V segment lost 1 base, leaving 9 bases of the junction unmatched. There are 16 residues in the CDR3. In DNA, the CDR3 is TGCGCCAGCAGCCAAGTGGTGGCTAGCGGATACTACGAGCAGTACTTC. It specifies CASSQVVASGYYEQYF.

The gene calls are TRBV7-6 and TRBJ2-7; unclear D gene. Looked up from germline, CDR1 is SGHVS and CDR2 is FNYEAQ. Trimming left V 0 bases short and J 3 bases short, with 12 bases between. This CDR3 spans 15 amino acids. CDR3 DNA: TGTGCCAGCAGCTTAGCCGGTGATACTATCTACGAGCAGTACTTC. It is translated as CASSLAGDTIYEQYF. Full variable domain (missing parts from reference TRBV7-6 and TRBJ2-7): GAGVSQSPRYKVTKRGQDVALRCDPISGHVSLYWYRQALGQGPEFLTYFNYEAQQDKSGLPNDRFSAERPEGSISTLTIQRTEQRDSAMYRCASSLAGDTIYEQYFGPGTRLTVT.

This chain connects TRBV18 to TRBJ2-6, with D unresolved. Trimming pared 1 base from V and 0 bases from J, leaving 4 bases between. The CDR3 is 15 amino acids. Germline assignment: CDR1 KGHSH and CDR2 LQKENI. This chain's CDR3 is CASSPLSSGANVLTF. Here the CDR3 DNA reads TGTGCCAGCTCACCACTGAGCTCTGGGGCCAACGTCCTGACTTTC.

The chain uses TRBV7-9 and TRBJ2-5, with D possibly being TRBD2 (6 bases). The germline CDR1 and CDR2 sequences are SEHNR and FQNEAQ (reference sequence). Trimming removed 5 bases from V and 1 base from J, with 17 bases in between. There are 16 residues in the CDR3. The CDR3 DNA follows: TGTGCCAGCAGCCTGCCGACTAGTAGGGGCCAAGAGACCCAGTACTTC. This codes for CASSLPTSRGQETQYF.

V usage is TRBV6-5 and J usage is TRBJ2-3; weak D call: TRBD2 (6 bases). The CDR3 sequence is 12 residues long. The germline gives CDR1 MNHEY, CDR2 SVGAGI. Here the CDR3 DNA reads TGTGGGATACACCGGGACTCAAATACGCAGTATTTT. This codes for CGIHRDSNTQYF.

The chain is built from TRBV9 and TRBJ2-3; the D gene is possibly TRBD2 (6 bases). Per the germline V gene, CDR1 is SGDLS and CDR2 is YYNGEE. Trimming shortened V by 0 bases and J by 3 bases, and 14 bases separated the two germline ends. The CDR3 extends over 16 amino acids. The chain's CDR3 is CASSVDPFGSTDTQYF. DNA of the CDR3: TGTGCCAGCAGCGTAGATCCCTTCGGGAGTACAGATACGCAGTATTTT.

This clone was observed a few times. This chain links TRBV5-1 with TRBJ2-3, with 10 bases fitting TRBD1. The CDR3 loop spans 17 amino acids. Trimming at V came to 0 bases and at J to 1 base, leaving 5 bases not matched to a gene. Germline assignment: CDR1 SGHRS and CDR2 YFSETQ. Written as DNA, the CDR3 is TGCGCCAGCAGCTTGGGAGACAGGGGGCTAGGCACAGATACGCAGTATTTT. Encoded protein: CASSLGDRGLGTDTQYF.

The V call is TRBV5-1, the J call TRBJ2-2; 7 bases fit TRBD1. The V gene end was trimmed by 4 bases and the J gene end by 4 bases; junction bases not matched to a gene: 4. Germline-derived CDR1 and CDR2 are SGHRS and YFSETQ. This CDR3 region has 14 residues. The CDR3 DNA reads as TGCGCCAGCAGCCAGGGACAGCTCACCGGGGAGCTGTTTTTT. The encoded protein is CASSQGQLTGELFF.

The chain has TRBV5-4 and TRBJ2-5, with 9 bases identical to TRBD1. The germline CDR1 and CDR2 sequences are SGHNT and YYREEE (reference sequence). The CDR3 length is 14 residues. J lost 3 bases, V lost 2 bases, and 2 bases had no gene match. The CDR3, as DNA: TGTGCCAGCAGCTTCACAGGGGGCGAAGAGACCCAGTACTTC. Protein sequence: CASSFTGGEETQYF.

The rearrangement joins TRBV28 to TRBJ2-1; 11 nucleotides match TRBD2. The CDR3 extends over 17 amino acids. Germline V lookup: CDR1 MDHEN, CDR2 SYDVKM. With V trimmed by 2 bases and J by 8 bases, 11 bases remained unmatched. In nucleotides, the CDR3 is TGTGCCAGCAGTTTAACTCAACTAGCGGGGGCAATCGATGAGCAGTTCTTC. This translates into CASSLTQLAGAIDEQFF.

The chain links TRBV10-2 to TRBJ2-7; TRBD2 might be the D (5 bases). The CDR3 is 14 residues long. V lost 0 bases and J lost 6, with 12 bases in between. Germline CDR1 is WSHSY and CDR2 is SAAADI. Written as DNA, the CDR3 is TGCGCCAGCAGTGAGTCTAGGGAACGGGGCGAGCAGTACTTC. Translating gives CASSESRERGEQYF.

V gene TRBV5-4 combines with J gene TRBJ2-1, with TRBD2 matching over 11 bases. There are 17 residues in the CDR3. After removal of 0 bases from V and 1 base from J, the junction contained 3 bases not matched to a gene. CDR1 SGHNT and CDR2 YYREEE come from the germline V gene (reference sequence). This chain's CDR3 is CASSLVASGGSYNEQFF. DNA of the CDR3: TGTGCCAGCAGCTTGGTCGCTAGCGGGGGGTCCTACAATGAGCAGTTCTTC.

This sequence joins TRBV10-3 and TRBJ1-1; D not certain. The germline CDR1 and CDR2 sequences are ENHRY and SYGVKD. This CDR3 is 15 amino acids long. Trimming took 2 bases from V and 1 from J, leaving 11 bases between them. The CDR3, as DNA: TGTGCCATCAGTGAGGGTAGCGGGTGGAACACTGAAGCTTTCTTT. As protein: CAISEGSGWNTEAFF.

This clone showed up just once. This sequence joins TRBV2 and TRBJ2-1; the match to TRBD1 covers 8 bases. Germline V gene sequence: CDR1 SNHLY, CDR2 FYNNEI. CDR3 size: 16 residues. V shed 6 bases and J 0 bases; nucleotides not matched to a gene: 7. DNA of the CDR3: TGTGCCAGCAGAAAAAACAGGGGGGACTCCTACAATGAGCAGTTCTTC. This codes for CASRKNRGDSYNEQFF.

The V call is TRBV9, the J call TRBJ1-4, with 8 bases fitting TRBD1. V dropped 0 bases and J dropped 7; count of bases not matched to a gene: 5. CDR1 and CDR2 (germline): SGDLS, YYNGEE. CDR3 length: 15 amino acids. CDR3 sequence: CASSVGAGGFEKLFF. DNA of the CDR3: TGTGCCAGCAGCGTAGGGGCAGGGGGCTTTGAAAAACTGTTTTTT.